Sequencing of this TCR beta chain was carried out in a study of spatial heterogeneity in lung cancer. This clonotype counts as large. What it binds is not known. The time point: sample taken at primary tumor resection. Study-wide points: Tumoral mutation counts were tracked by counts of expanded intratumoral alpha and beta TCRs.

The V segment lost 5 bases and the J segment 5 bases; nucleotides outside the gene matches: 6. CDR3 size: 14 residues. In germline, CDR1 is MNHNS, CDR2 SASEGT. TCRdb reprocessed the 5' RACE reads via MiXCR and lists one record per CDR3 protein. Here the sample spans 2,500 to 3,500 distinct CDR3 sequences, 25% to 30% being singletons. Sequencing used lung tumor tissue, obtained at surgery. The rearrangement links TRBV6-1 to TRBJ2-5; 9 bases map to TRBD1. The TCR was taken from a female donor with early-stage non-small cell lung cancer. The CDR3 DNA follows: TGTGCCAGCAGTTCGACAGGGGGTCTGGAGACCCAGTACTTC. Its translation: CASSSTGGLETQYF.